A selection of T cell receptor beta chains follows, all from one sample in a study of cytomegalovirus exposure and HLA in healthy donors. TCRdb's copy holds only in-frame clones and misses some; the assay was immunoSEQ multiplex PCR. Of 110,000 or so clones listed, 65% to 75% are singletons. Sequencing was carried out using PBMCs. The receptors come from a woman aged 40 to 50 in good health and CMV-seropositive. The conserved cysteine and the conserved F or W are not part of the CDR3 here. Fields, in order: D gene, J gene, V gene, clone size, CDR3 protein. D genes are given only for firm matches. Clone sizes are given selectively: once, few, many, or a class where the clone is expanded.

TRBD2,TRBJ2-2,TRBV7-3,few,ASSSGPGGSTGELF
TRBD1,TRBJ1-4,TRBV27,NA,ASPPHRGINEKLF
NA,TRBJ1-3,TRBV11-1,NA,ASSSRALSGNTIY
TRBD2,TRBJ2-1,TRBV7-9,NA,ASSRRLAGSYNEQF
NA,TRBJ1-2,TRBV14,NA,ASSPDMDYGYT
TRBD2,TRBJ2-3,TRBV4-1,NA,ASSQGREFGNTQY
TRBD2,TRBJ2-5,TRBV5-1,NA,ASSWASGAEETQY
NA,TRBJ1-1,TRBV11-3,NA,ASTPQGNTEAF
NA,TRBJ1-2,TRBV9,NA,ASSASGGQPNYGYT
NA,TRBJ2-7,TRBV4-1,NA,ASSHLGGAEYEQY
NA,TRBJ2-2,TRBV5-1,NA,ASSLGSFTGELF
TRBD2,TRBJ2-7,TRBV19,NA,ASSSQRGLPYEQY
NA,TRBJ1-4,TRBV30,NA,AWSVPGGYEKLF
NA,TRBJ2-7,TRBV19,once,ASSIGGRYEQY
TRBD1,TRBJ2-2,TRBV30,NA,AWLRGPWTGELF
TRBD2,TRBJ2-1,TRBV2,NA,ASSVVLAGVGNEQF
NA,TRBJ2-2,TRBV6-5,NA,ASSGHKNTGELF
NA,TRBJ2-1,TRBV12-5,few,ASGLERVLGEQF
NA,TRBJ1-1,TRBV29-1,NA,SVEHSLGMNTEAF
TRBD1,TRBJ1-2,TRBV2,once,ASSPGQANYGYT
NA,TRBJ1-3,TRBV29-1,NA,SAVESGNTIY
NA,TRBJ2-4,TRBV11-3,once,ASSLGLQAKNIQY
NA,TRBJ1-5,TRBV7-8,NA,ASSFSPSQPQH
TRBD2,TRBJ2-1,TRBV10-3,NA,AISEGVAGDEQF
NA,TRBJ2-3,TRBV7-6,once,ASSLPGIHTDTQY
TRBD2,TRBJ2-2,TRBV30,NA,AWAGGLTSNTGELF
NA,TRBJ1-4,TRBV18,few,ASSPVGQHNEKLF
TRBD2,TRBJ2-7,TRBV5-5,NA,ASSLTSVVVEQY
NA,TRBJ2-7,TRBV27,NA,ASSSRGSGYYEQY
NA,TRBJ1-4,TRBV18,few,ASSPRRGGEKLF
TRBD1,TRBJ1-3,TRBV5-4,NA,ASSPGGAGNTIY
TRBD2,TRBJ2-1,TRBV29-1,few,SVEYPTSGRSNEQF
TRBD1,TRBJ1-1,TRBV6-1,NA,ASSEVLGQGAIWSGNTEAF
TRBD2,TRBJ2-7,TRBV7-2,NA,ASRPTSGNYEQY
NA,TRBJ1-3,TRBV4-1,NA,ASSQAVHSGNTIY
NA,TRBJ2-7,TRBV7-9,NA,ASSPQAQVDYEQY
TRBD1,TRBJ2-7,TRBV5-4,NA,ASSITGTGLKEQY
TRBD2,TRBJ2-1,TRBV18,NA,ASSPGLAGDYNEQF
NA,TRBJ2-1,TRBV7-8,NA,ATSRSSYNEQF
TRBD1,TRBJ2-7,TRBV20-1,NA,SAGDSREQY
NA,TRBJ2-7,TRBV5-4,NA,ASSLEGHSYEQY
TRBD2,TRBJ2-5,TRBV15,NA,ATSREAGGLETQY
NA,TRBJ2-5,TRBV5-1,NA,ASSLGGGETQY
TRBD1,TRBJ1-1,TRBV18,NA,ASSPLKQGGTEAF
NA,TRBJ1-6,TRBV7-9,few,ASEIGGGGNSPLH
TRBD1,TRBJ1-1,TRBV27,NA,ATKGQGNTEAF
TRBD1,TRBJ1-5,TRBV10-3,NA,AISEGQGGDQPQH
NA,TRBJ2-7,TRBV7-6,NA,ASSLAFGYEQY
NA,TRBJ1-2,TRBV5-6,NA,ASSLESYGYT
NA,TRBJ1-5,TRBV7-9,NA,ASSPQGGGEVH
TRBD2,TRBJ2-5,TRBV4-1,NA,ASMGLAGEGTQY